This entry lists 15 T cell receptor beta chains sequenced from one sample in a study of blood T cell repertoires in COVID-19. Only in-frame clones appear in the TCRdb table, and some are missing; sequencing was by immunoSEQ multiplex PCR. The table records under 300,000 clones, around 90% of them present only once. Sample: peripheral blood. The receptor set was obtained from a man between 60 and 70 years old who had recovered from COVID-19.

CDR3 residues: CASSLLVSGTQETQYF. In DNA form, the CDR3 reads TGCGCCAGCAGCTTGTTGGTTTCGGGAACTCAAGAGACCCAGTACTTC. The rearrangement links TRBV5-1 to TRBJ2-5; possible D gene TRBD2, 5 bases. The CDR3 extends over 16 amino acids. Germline V gene data show CDR1 as SGHRS and CDR2 as YFSETQ. Trimming removed 1 base at V and 2 bases at J, with 15 bases between.

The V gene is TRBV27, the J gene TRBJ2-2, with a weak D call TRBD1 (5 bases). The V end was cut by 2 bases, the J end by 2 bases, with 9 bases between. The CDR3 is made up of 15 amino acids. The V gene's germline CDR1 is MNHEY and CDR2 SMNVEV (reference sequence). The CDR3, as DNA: TGTGCCAGCAGTTTAAGGGGAATCAACACCGGGGAGCTGTTTTTT. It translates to CASSLRGINTGELFF.

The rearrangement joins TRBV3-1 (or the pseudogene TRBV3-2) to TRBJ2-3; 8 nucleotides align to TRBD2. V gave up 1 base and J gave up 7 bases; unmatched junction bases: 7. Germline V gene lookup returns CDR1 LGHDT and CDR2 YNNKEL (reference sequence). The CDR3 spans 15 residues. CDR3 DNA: TGTGCCAGCAGCCAAGGCCCGGGGGGGCAGTATACGCAGTATTTT. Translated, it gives CASSQGPGGQYTQYF.

The CDR3 DNA follows: TGTGCCAGCAGCCCGTTTGGGCAGGGGACCTACAATGAGCAGTTCTTC. Amino acid sequence: CASSPFGQGTYNEQFF. The chain links TRBV7-7 to TRBJ2-1; weak D call: TRBD1 (6 bases). CDR3 length equals 16 residues. Trimming left V 5 bases short and J 2 bases short, with 16 bases between. Germline V gene data show CDR1 as SSHAT and CDR2 as FNYEAQ (reference sequence).

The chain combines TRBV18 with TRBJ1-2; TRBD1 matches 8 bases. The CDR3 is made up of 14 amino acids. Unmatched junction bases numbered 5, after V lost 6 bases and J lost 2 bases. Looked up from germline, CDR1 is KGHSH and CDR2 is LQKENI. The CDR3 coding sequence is TGTGCCAGCTCGCTGACAGGGGCAAACTATGGCTACACCTTC. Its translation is CASSLTGANYGYTF.

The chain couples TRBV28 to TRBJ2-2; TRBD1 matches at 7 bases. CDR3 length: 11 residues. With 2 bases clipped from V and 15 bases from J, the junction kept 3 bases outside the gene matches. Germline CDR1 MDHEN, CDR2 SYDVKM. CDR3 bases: TGTGCCAGCAGTTTAACAGGGGCGGTGTTTTTT. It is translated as CASSLTGAVFF.

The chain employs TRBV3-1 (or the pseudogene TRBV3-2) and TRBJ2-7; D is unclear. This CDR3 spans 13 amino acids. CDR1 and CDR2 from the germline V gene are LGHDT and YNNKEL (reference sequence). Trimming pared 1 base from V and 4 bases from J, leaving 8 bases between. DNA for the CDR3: TGTGCCAGCAGCCAAGCCGAGGAGTACGAGCAGTACTTC. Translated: CASSQAEEYEQYF.

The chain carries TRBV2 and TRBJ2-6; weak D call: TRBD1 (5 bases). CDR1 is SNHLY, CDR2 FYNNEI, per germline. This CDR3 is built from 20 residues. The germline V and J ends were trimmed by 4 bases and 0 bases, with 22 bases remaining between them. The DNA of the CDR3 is TGTGCCAGCAGTGTCGAACGGAACAGGAAACCCCACTCTGGGGCCAACGTCCTGACTTTC. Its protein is CASSVERNRKPHSGANVLTF.

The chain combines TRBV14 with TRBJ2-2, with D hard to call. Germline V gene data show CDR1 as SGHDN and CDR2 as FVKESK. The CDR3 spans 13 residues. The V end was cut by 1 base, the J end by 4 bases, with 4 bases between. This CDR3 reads CASSQVFTGELFF. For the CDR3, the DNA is TGTGCCAGCAGCCAAGTCTTCACCGGGGAGCTGTTTTTT.

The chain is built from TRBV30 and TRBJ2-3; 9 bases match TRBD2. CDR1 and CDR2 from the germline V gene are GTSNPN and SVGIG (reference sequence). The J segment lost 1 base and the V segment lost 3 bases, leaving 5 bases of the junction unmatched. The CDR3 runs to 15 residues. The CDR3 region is CAWSRIAGGTDTQYF. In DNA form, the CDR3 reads TGTGCCTGGAGCAGAATAGCGGGAGGCACAGATACGCAGTATTTT.

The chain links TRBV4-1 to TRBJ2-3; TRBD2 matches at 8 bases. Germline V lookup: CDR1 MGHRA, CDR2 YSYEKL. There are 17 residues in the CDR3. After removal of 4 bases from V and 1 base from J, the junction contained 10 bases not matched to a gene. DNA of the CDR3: TGCGCCAGCAGCCGTCTGTGGCGGCGGGGGGGCACAGATACGCAGTATTTT. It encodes CASSRLWRRGGTDTQYF.

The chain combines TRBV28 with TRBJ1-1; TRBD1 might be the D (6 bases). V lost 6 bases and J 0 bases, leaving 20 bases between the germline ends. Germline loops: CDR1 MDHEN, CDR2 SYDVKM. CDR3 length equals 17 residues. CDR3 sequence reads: CASSPNRAHNMNTEAFF. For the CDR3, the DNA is TGTGCCAGCAGCCCGAACAGGGCTCATAACATGAACACTGAAGCTTTCTTT. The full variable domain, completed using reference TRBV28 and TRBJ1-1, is DVKVTQSSRYLVKRTGEKVFLECVQDMDHENMFWYRQDPGLGLRLIYFSYDVKMKEKGDIPEGYSVSREKKERFSLILESASTNQTSMYLCASSPNRAHNMNTEAFFGQGTRLTVV.

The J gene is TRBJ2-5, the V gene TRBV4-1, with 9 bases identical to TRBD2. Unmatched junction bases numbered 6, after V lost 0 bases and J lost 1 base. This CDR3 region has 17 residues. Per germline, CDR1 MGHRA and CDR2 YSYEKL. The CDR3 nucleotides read TGCGCCAGCAGCCAAGATCAAATGCGGGGGGGCCAAGAGACCCAGTACTTC. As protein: CASSQDQMRGGQETQYF.

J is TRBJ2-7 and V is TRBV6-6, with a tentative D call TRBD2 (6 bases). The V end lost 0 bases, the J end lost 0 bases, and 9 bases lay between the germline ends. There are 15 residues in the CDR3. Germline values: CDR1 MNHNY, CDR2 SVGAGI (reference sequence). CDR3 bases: TGTGCCAGCAGTTACTCGGGGGGTAGCTCCTACGAGCAGTACTTC. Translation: CASSYSGGSSYEQYF.

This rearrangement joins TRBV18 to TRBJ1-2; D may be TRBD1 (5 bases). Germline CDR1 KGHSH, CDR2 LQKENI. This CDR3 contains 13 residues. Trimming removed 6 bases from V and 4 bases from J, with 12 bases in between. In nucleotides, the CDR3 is TGTGCCAGCTCCTCAACAGGATTCTATGGCTACACCTTC. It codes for CASSSTGFYGYTF.